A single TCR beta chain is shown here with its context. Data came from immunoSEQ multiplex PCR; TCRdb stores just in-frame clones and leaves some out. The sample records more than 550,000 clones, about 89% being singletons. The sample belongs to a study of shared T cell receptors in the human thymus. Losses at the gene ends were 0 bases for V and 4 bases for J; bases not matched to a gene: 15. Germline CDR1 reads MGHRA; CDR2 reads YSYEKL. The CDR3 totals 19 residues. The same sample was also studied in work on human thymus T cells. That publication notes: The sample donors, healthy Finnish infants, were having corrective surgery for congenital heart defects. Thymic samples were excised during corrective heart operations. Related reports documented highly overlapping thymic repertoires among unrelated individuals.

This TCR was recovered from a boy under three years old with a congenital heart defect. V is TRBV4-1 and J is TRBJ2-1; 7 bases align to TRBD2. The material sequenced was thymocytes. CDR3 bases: TGCGCCAGCAGCCAAGAGGTAGCGCGGGAGAAAGACCGATACAATGAGCAGTTCTTC. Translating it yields CASSQEVAREKDRYNEQFF.